This T cell receptor (beta chain) was sequenced in a study of cytomegalovirus exposure and HLA in healthy donors listed by TCRdb under 2017. With regard to the full study: An earlier analysis of about 530 of the donors reported 250 to 350 Gb of sequence data and 117 million unique TCR beta sequences obtained from about 200 million T cells. Approximately 310 gigabases of sequencing data and 91 million or so unique TCR sequences made up an early release that covered nearly 650 HLA-typed donors. Typing coverage varied by locus: roughly 629-630 donors for A, B, C, DRB1 and DQB1; approximately 520 for DQA1; approximately 570 for DPA1; more than 450 for DPB1. High-throughput TCR immunosequencing, statistical association of individual TCRs with disease status, and machine learning were combined to predict cytomegalovirus infection status. Across some 400 genotyped donors of the cohort, an average of approximately 240,000 unique TCR beta nucleotide sequences per donor were sequenced, and roughly 20% of those sequences were non-productive. Alongside the repertoire data, information on donor age, sex, ethnicity and CMV serostatus was compiled. In a later genetic analysis, genome-wide SNP genotypes for about three fifths of the 666 donors were used, and that subset was treated as a discovery cohort. A later analysis re-examined previously published TCR beta repertoires from hundreds of donors and added high-resolution HLA genotyping to investigate patterns of TCR occurrence. The study profiled the T cell repertoires of about 640 subjects by immunosequencing and related them to cytomegalovirus serostatus. Of the roughly 390 genotyped donors, roughly 85% fell in the genetic ancestry cluster associated with self-reported Caucasian donors. In an earlier analysis of 587 of the donors, high-throughput TCR beta sequencing was used to judge whether each TCR beta V gene segment behaved as functional or pseudogenic. Every discovery cohort repertoire had been produced on one sequencing platform. Besides the first cohort of under 700 subjects, a separate validation cohort made up of over 100 different subjects was used. The study aimed to test whether cataloging public T cell receptors could reveal signatures of past pathogen exposure. Both class I and class II loci were covered by HLA typing, at four-digit resolution. Rather than drawing on any new phenotypic data, the later analysis identified candidate immune exposures from TCR beta sequences and the way those sequences occurred across donors. Several DR-DQ haplotypes were handled as single units for association and clustering, since linkage in the cohort was strong.

The CDR3 holds 16 amino acids from the cysteine to the phenylalanine. Of all the DNA, just the CDR3 is kept, 48 bases in frame from base 1. The germline V gene (reference sequence) yields LNHDA for CDR1 and SQIVND for CDR2. Germline trimming amounts to 1 base on V and 4 bases on J, with 6 as the count of junction bases outside the gene matches. Findings and caveats that apply to the study as a whole: Because the 87-base-pair reads could not distinguish some IMGT-functional V segments, including TRBV6-2 and TRBV6-3, those segments were excluded. In both the original and validation cohorts, the classifier was reported to diagnose cytomegalovirus status with high specificity and sensitivity. Specific HLA alleles were associated with roughly 16,000 TCR beta sequences at a false discovery rate of 0.05 in a later analysis. In a later analysis, most CMV-associated TCR beta chains were found to appear HLA-restricted, with HLA associations seemingly driven largely by CMV exposure. In an earlier analysis of more than 500 of the donors, most TCR beta V segments appeared in productive rearrangements about 87% or about 30% of the time, broadly matching IMGT annotations. An association between a missense DCLRE1C variant and V-gene and J-gene trimming of TCR beta chains was found in a later genetic analysis and replicated in an independent cohort. Approximately 18 rarely observed V segments, including chromosome 9 orphons, were excluded from the earlier analysis of several hundred of the donors because counts were too low. According to a later genetic analysis, donors in an Asian-associated ancestry cluster had fewer N-insertions in productive TCRs than the approximately 700-donor mean. Several of the top co-occurrence clusters appeared to be linked to parvovirus B19, influenza, CMV and Epstein-Barr virus, according to a later analysis. Linkage disequilibrium might explain the correlated functional status among segregating V segments, but an unknown experimental factor could not be excluded. While some public TCRs were present in many individuals, most TCR sequences turned up only very rarely across donors. When HLA alleles, especially DR and DQ, strongly co-occurred, attributing TCR associations to individual alleles was difficult. In a later analysis, TCR association rates were found to vary across HLA loci, with the most associated TCRs seen for DRB1 alleles and the fewest for HLA-C alleles. Immune exposure information for the cohort was limited to CMV serostatus. This cohort had only TCR beta chains sequenced, and the lack of alpha or paired-chain data limited which features could be detected. In a later analysis, HLA-associated TCR beta chains were found to be more clonally expanded and to have lower generation probabilities than equally common non-associated chains. According to the authors, the approach could potentially be generalized to other disease states and immunological phenotypes. The study listed 164 TCR beta chains as associated with cytomegalovirus. Three of the identified cytomegalovirus-associated TCR beta chains were confirmed in vitro to be specific for cytomegalovirus antigens. HLA typing was unavailable for some donors at each locus, so association tests used only the typed subset. A group of highly shared sequence variants was considered likely to be a technical artifact of the sequencing pipeline. Sequencing depth was assumed to be roughly uniform across donors in the presence/absence analyses, though that assumption may not hold. A further reported finding was that TCR beta sequences accurately predicted the HLA-A and HLA-B alleles for most subjects in the first cohort.

The cohort consisted of 666 healthy bone marrow donors. Cohort members were all nominally healthy when sampled, although unrecorded immune exposures were likely present. The donor was CMV seropositive and belonged to the group of 250 to 350 seropositive cohort members. Each donor provided a peripheral blood sample, and peripheral blood mononuclear cells were used for TCR beta sequencing. Genomic DNA was extracted from the blood cell samples with the Qiagen DNeasy Blood Extraction Kit. In regard to this clone: The antigen it binds to is not known. No much larger clonotype is one base removed from it; base qualities were not supplied.

Libraries came from the immunoSEQ multiplex PCR assay. For the multiplex PCR, a mixture combining 60 forward primers for TCR Vbeta segments and 13 reverse primers for TCR Jbeta segments was used. The CDR3 region of rearranged TCR beta genes was amplified from genomic DNA by a multiplex PCR assay. The amplified TCR beta libraries were sequenced on the Illumina HiSeq System as 87-base-pair reads. Per the authors' processing: In a later analysis, some 80 million unique TCR beta chains were counted across the 666 repertoires, and roughly 11 million of these chains were shared by at least two donors. Raw reads were error-corrected and collapsed into unique sequences by a nearest-neighbor algorithm in which closely related sequences were merged to remove PCR and sequencing errors. CDR3 sequences were aligned to IMGT reference sequences to assign V, D and J gene segments. For a sequence to be retained, a match of at least six nucleotides was required to both a V gene segment and a J gene segment. Rearrangements were classified as productive when the CDR3 lacked stop codons and remained in frame with V and J, and all other rearrangements were classified as non-productive. Following IMGT convention, CDR3 was defined as the stretch from the second conserved V-encoded cysteine up to the conserved J-encoded phenylalanine. The earlier analysis of 587 of the donors excluded sequences that lacked an unambiguous match to a single V gene segment. In an earlier analysis of a few hundred of the donors, V segments were called functional above 56.7% productive rearrangements and were called segregating when the between-donor standard deviation exceeded 5%. A statistical classification framework was developed to diagnose cytomegalovirus status using the catalog of TCR beta chain sequences. V and J gene assignment, in a later analysis, came from comparing TCR nucleotide sequences with IMGT/GENE-DB human TR gene sequences. A later analysis assigned CDR3 sequences and most-parsimonious VDJ recombination scenarios with the TCRdist pipeline. In a later analysis, each TCR beta chain was defined by its CDR3 amino acid sequence together with its V-gene family, and reads lacking a unique V-gene family were excluded. A later analysis removed 592 highly shared, low-generation-probability nucleotide sequences to deal with suspected cross-contamination and a sequencing artifact. In a later analysis, a clonal expansion index was calculated for each public chain from normalized within-repertoire ranks of inferred template counts. In a later analysis, generation probabilities were computed using a VDJ recombination model fitted to out-of-frame rearrangements, and the results were checked against IGoR. In a later analysis, TCR-TCR, TCR-HLA and TCR-CMV co-occurrence was scored with hypergeometric tests, and a repertoire-size bias correction was applied to TCR pairs. False discovery rates were estimated in a later analysis by permuting HLA or CMV assignments 20 times. In a later analysis, co-occurring TCRs were grouped using DBSCAN, with TCRdist sequence similarity added in when clustering inside HLA-allele-positive subsets. Repertoires with fewer than 30,000 or more than 120,000 public chains were left out of co-occurrence clustering, as were several repertoires with anomalous nucleotide sharing. This immuneACCESS table, as held by TCRdb, lists in-frame sequences with V and J called but not all clones. Of the missing ones, under half trace to an unresolved V gene in checked studies; the others have no known cause. The V and J calls and clone size are taken from that table; D and trimming were inferred from the DNA. The sample profile shows roughly 250,000 clones; almost 85% of them were found once. Of the sample, approximately 2% is held by the ten largest clones.

The sequenced material came from PBMCs. The chain is assembled from TRBV19 and TRBJ2-2; the junction holds 7 bases that match TRBD2. This TCR came from a woman between 35 and 50 years old in good health and CMV-seropositive. CDR3 protein: CASSIVASGSTGELFF. The nucleotide sequence reads TGTGCCAGTAGTATAGTAGCTAGCGGCAGCACCGGGGAGCTGTTTTTT.